This TCR beta chain comes out of a study of blood T cell repertoires in COVID-19. Original analysis: Using reference gene primer amplification, nucleated cell counts were estimated. Only in-frame clones appear in the TCRdb table, and some are missing; sequencing was by immunoSEQ multiplex PCR. Clonal size and the V and J genes are those of that table, whereas D and trimming came from the DNA. The table lists over 200,000 clones, 84% of them singletons, with under 2% in the top ten. Those enrolled, adults aged roughly 18 to 90 years, came from under 25 US areas. Self-reported history from a screening survey and questionnaire set each donor's cohort. Either two negative PCRs, clearance, or symptom resolution qualified Cohort 3 donors as recovered. CDR1 LGHNA and CDR2 YSLEER come from the germline V gene. The CDR3 covers 14 residues. Trimming cost V 4 bases and J 8 bases, with 17 bases left between them.

This receptor was obtained from a man aged 55 to 70 who had recovered from COVID-19. The specimen was PBMCs or T cells enriched from blood (not recorded which). This chain connects TRBV4-3 to TRBJ1-2; D possibly corresponds to TRBD1 (5 bases). In DNA, the CDR3 is TGCGCCAGCAGCCGTTTCAGGGTCGAGAGCGGCTACACCTTC. Translated, it gives CASSRFRVESGYTF.